The present entry profiles one T cell receptor beta chain with its context. The data were taken from a study of blood T cell repertoires in COVID-19. The table came from immunoSEQ multiplex PCR; TCRdb's copy has only in-frame clones and leaves some out. This sample has 250,000 to 350,000 clones; roughly nine tenths occur once, and the top ten carry 2% to 3%. This CDR3 has 13 amino acids. J lost 5 bases, V lost 7 bases, and 5 bases had no gene match. The study drew participants aged about 18 to 95 years from some 25 US areas. Donors in Cohort 3 counted as recovered after two negative PCRs, clearance, or symptom resolution.

The source material was PBMCs or T cells enriched from blood (not recorded which). The chain joins TRBV12-3 or TRBV12-4 to TRBJ2-3, with 8 nucleotides matching TRBD2. This clonotype was sampled from a man in his sixties who had recovered from COVID-19. CDR3 DNA: TGTGCCAGCAATAGGCGGGAGGTAGATACGCAGTATTTT. Translating gives CASNRREVDTQYF.